The clone carrying this T cell receptor (beta chain) was observed at least ten times. This sample is part of a study of T-cell memory formation after mild COVID-19. A single record per CDR3 protein comes from TCRdb applying MiXCR to the 5' RACE reads. The table has about 280,000 distinct CDR3 sequences, 7% to 10% seen once. The germline gives CDR1 MGHRA, CDR2 YSYEKL. This CDR3 is 15 amino acids long. V was shortened by 4 bases and J by 5 bases, with 15 bases between the two germline ends. The sequence was collected from a man aged 18 to 29 who had mild COVID-19 (a few samples of this study predate the infection). Cell type and time point are not known. The chain joins TRBV4-1 to TRBJ1-5, with D possibly being TRBD1 (6 bases). The sequenced material came from PBMCs or a T cell subset sorted from them (not recorded which). The CDR3 reads CASSPGAPSYQPQHF. In DNA, the CDR3 is TGCGCCAGCAGCCCAGGGGCGCCGAGCTATCAGCCCCAGCATTTT.